This T cell receptor beta chain was sequenced for a study of cytomegalovirus exposure and HLA in healthy donors. Notes on the study in general: The authors enumerated some 170 TCR beta chains as linked to cytomegalovirus.

CDR1 and CDR2 from the germline V gene are SEHNR and FQNEAQ (reference sequence). V lost 4 bases to trimming and J lost 2 bases, with 13 bases between them. The CDR3 contains 15 residues. Sequencing was performed with immunoSEQ multiplex PCR; in TCRdb, only in-frame clones are kept and a portion is missing. This sample has some 130,000 clones, with roughly 81% found just once. As regards this clone: The antigen remains undetermined.

The chain couples TRBV7-9 to TRBJ2-3; maybe TRBD2 (6 bases). This TCR came from a woman in her 30s in good health and CMV-seronegative. Sequencing was done on a sample of PBMCs. CDR3 region: CASSYGGTYTDTQYF. As DNA, the CDR3 is TGTGCCAGCAGCTACGGAGGGACCTACACAGATACGCAGTATTTT.